The clone carrying this T cell receptor (beta chain) was picked up many times. The antigen is undetermined. These data originate in a study of CD8 T cells in ankylosing spondylitis. TCRdb passed the 5' RACE reads through MiXCR, listing each CDR3 protein once. The sample lists roughly 300,000 distinct CDR3 sequences, 8% occurring once. V lost 4 bases and J 3 bases, leaving 16 bases between the germline ends. The CDR3 covers 15 residues. Germline V gene lookup returns CDR1 SGHRS and CDR2 YFSETQ. Study-level findings and limits: A motif in TCR beta, a set of eight highly homologous variants, appeared characteristic of ankylosing spondylitis blood.

The source is a male donor with ankylosing spondylitis. The specimen was blood, either unsorted or a sorted T cell fraction (not recorded which). V usage is TRBV5-1 and J usage is TRBJ1-1; tentatively, D is TRBD1 (6 bases). For the CDR3, the DNA is TGCGCCAGCAGCGCACAGGGACCGCCGGACACTGAAGCTTTCTTT. Amino acids: CASSAQGPPDTEAFF.